Sequencing of this T cell receptor (beta chain) was carried out in a study of tumor-infiltrating lymphocytes in localized non-small cell lung cancer. Study observations and caveats: No link was found between tumor T-cell fraction and recurrence-free survival. No T-cell fraction difference was seen between IM1 and IM2 tumors. TCRbeta sequencing showed higher T cell infiltration in tumors than uninvolved lung.

Only a few counts were recorded for this clone. Its antigen is currently unknown. The sample contains more than one DNA sequence encoding this CDR3. This table comes from immunoSEQ multiplex PCR, and its TCRdb copy is limited to in-frame clones, with some not included. Of 10,000 to 15,000 clones in the sample, 85% to 90% were seen once. CDR3 length: 13 residues. Germline V gene lookup returns CDR1 KGHSH and CDR2 LQKENI. Trimming left V 3 bases short and J 3 bases short, with 9 bases between. The sequencing input was lung tumor tissue. The chain combines TRBV18 with TRBJ2-7, with a possible D match to TRBD1 (6 bases). The TCR was taken from a human donor with non-small cell lung cancer. The CDR3: CASSPTGYYEQYF. The CDR3 DNA is TGTGCCAGCTCACCTACAGGGTACTACGAGCAGTACTTC.